This TCR beta chain was sequenced in a study of cytotoxic CD8 clonotypes in ibrutinib-treated CLL. The overall study: Outcomes included some 25 partial and 2 complete responses; after median approximately 70 months, 14 stayed remitted and some 12 progressed. The authors obtained response samples at a median of approximately 12 months of treatment, range 6 to 36. General study findings and limits: Clonality climbed at ibrutinib response, then dropped toward baseline at progression.

This clone has more than one count but fewer than ten. Its matching antigen is unknown. Depths of 1 in 200,000 to 1 in 1 million T cells were the sequencing target. Data came from immunoSEQ multiplex PCR; TCRdb stores just in-frame clones and leaves some out. Of around 150,000 clones listed, approximately 90% are singletons. The TCR comes from a human donor with chronic lymphocytic leukemia. This specimen was PBMCs, taken at disease progression, from a patient treated with ibrutinib.

For the CDR3, the DNA is TGTGCCTGGAGGAGGAGTGTACCTTCCTACGAGCAGTACTTC. This encodes CAWRRSVPSYEQYF. The chain couples TRBV30 to TRBJ2-7; no definite D call. The CDR3 has 14 residues. Germline CDR1 and CDR2: GTSNPN and SVGIG (reference sequence). Trimming shortened V by 3 bases and J by 1 base, and 13 bases separated the two germline ends.